This T cell receptor beta chain was found in a study of regulatory T cells in long-lasting Graves disease. This CDR3 is built from 15 residues. The germline V gene has CDR1 MDHEN and CDR2 SYDVKM. The trim removed 3 bases at V and 12 bases at J, leaving 10 bases unmatched. Both iRepertoire HTBI primers and Arm-PCR of CDR3 regions were used to build the TCR beta libraries. Each CDR3 protein gets one entry after TCRdb re-called the multiplex PCR reads with MiXCR. The sample consists of 420,000 or so distinct CDR3 sequences, about a sixth of them appearing once. As for time point: newly diagnosed GD, antithyroid drugs for less than 3 months. PBMC RNA was the source of the TCR library. The same specimen was also included in a second study, on T cells in Graves' hyperthyroidism and ophthalmopathy. In that study: Ophthalmopathy and stable hyperthyroidism were separated by a 13 V-J model.

The chain recombines TRBV28 with TRBJ2-1; 11 nucleotides match TRBD1. The specimen was peripheral blood mononuclear cells (PBMCs), collected at new diagnosis, from a patient treated with antithyroid drugs. The receptor was isolated from a young woman with Graves disease. The CDR3 nucleotides read TGTGCCAGCAGTTTCCGGGACAGGGGGAGCCATGGGCAGTTCTTC. This encodes CASSFRDRGSHGQFF.